This TCR beta chain was recorded in a study of CD8+ T cells in alopecia areata. PBMC-derived CD4+ and CD8+ T cells were sorted. This clone was detected once. Its specificity is unknown. Study-level findings and limits: Greater clonality was observed in lesional scalp samples, especially alopecia totalis/universalis, versus normal scalp. Patients displayed less clarity in TCR sharing than mice, a finding possibly related to HLA. Scalp samples also contribute reads from the resident alphabeta T cells found in normal skin.

In each case, RNA was isolated and then reverse transcribed into cDNA as the sequencing template. The repertoire was sequenced with immunoSEQ multiplex PCR; TCRdb's copy has only in-frame clones and lacks some. Counted here are about 200,000 clones, roughly 56% occurring once; the ten biggest clones make up 4.5% to 6%. The V end was cut by 3 bases, the J end by 3 bases, with 15 bases between. This CDR3 is 17 amino acids long. Germline V gene sequence: CDR1 ENHRY, CDR2 SYGVKD. The source is a human donor in good health. J is TRBJ1-6 and V is TRBV10-3, with no clear D. Material for sequencing was CD8+ T cells sorted from blood. CDR3: CAISDGLEFHYNSPLHF. In DNA, the CDR3 is TGTGCCATCAGTGACGGGTTGGAGTTCCACTATAATTCACCCCTCCACTTT.